One sample yielded the 10 T cell receptor beta chains listed below, sequenced in a study of human T cells and chemical hapten exposure (dated by TCRdb to the early 2020s). The library was produced with RACE. These reads were obtained on a NextSeq 500. In-frame beta chains were kept once TCRdb had trimmed the public reads at Q25 with fastp and called clones with MiXCR. Every distinct CDR3 protein forms one entry, paired with its most common genes and DNA. Present in this sample are some 88,000 distinct CDR3 sequences, approximately 10% of which were seen just once. The top ten hold about 2% of the sample. The time point tag for this specimen amounts to: patch test 2, 6 weeks after DPC sensitization. This specimen's treatment or condition label, interpreted: therapeutic diphenylcyclopropenone sensitization with weekly scalp DPC. The material sequenced was whole blood, taken in connection with sensitization to the hapten diphenylcyclopropenone (DPC). These receptor sequences come from a man between 35 and 55 years old with alopecia areata. Some clones in this sample may be carry-over from other donors' samples.

This clonotype was found a few times. Its ends do not fully match the called genes, so a read error is possible. The chain couples TRBV20-1 to TRBJ2-2; 8 bases fit TRBD1. Germline lookup yields CDR1 DFQATT and CDR2 SNEGSKA (reference sequence). This CDR3 has 13 amino acids. Here the CDR3 DNA reads TGCAGTGCCAGAGGACAGGGTCCCGGGGAGCTGTTTTTT. Protein sequence: CSARGQGPGELFF.

Ten or more counts support this clonotype. The rearrangement links TRBV7-3 to TRBJ2-5, with D perhaps given as TRBD1 or TRBD2 (5 bases each). Germline V gives CDR1 SGHTA, CDR2 FQGTGA. Trimming took 6 bases from V and 4 from J, leaving 12 bases between them. The CDR3 has 13 residues. CDR3 amino acids: CASRSGDGETQYF. CDR3 bases: TGTGCCAGCAGGTCCGGGGACGGAGAGACCCAGTACTTC.

The V call is TRBV5-6, the J call TRBJ1-1; unclear D gene. Trimming cost V 3 bases and J 0 bases, with 18 bases left between them. Germline CDR1 is SGHDT and CDR2 is YYEEEE. The CDR3 loop spans 17 amino acids. CDR3 coding DNA: TGTGCCAGCAGCTCAGAATGGGCGGGAACCATGAACACTGAAGCTTTCTTT. Protein: CASSSEWAGTMNTEAFF.

There are a few counts of this clonotype. The chain joins TRBV6-5 to TRBJ1-4; the match to TRBD1 covers 7 bases. Looked up from germline, CDR1 is MNHEY and CDR2 is SVGAGI. The CDR3 length is 16 residues. The V segment lost 6 bases and the J segment 0 bases; nucleotides outside the gene matches: 7. CDR3 sequence: CASRLQGGATNEKLFF. For the CDR3, the DNA is TGTGCCAGCAGACTCCAGGGGGGAGCAACTAATGAAAAACTGTTTTTT.

This clonotype was counted many times. The chain recombines TRBV28 with TRBJ2-7; D unresolved. Germline V gene lookup returns CDR1 MDHEN and CDR2 SYDVKM. The germline V and J ends were trimmed by 5 bases and 7 bases, with 18 bases remaining between them. The CDR3 covers 14 residues. The CDR3, as DNA: TGTGCCAGCAGTCTCCCAACCAAGGGCAGGGAGCAGTACTTC. It specifies CASSLPTKGREQYF.

This clonotype was picked up many times. The gene calls are TRBV7-8 and TRBJ1-5, with D possibly being TRBD1 (5 bases). The CDR3 covers 15 residues. The V end lost 5 bases, the J end lost 0 bases, and 11 bases lay between the germline ends. The germline gives CDR1 SGHVS, CDR2 FQNEAQ. CDR3 sequence: CASSPWGDSNQPQHF. As DNA, the CDR3 is TGTGCCAGCAGCCCCTGGGGGGATAGCAATCAGCCCCAGCATTTT. Together with reference TRBV7-8 and TRBJ1-5, the CDR3 gives the full variable domain: GAGVSQSPRYKVAKRGQDVALRCDPISGHVSLFWYQQALGQGPEFLTYFQNEAQLDKSGLPSDRFFAERPEGSVSTLKIQRTQQEDSAVYLCASSPWGDSNQPQHFGDGTRLSIL.

This clonotype was counted a few times. CDR3 region: CSVSKRLDTQYF. In nucleotides, the CDR3 is TGCAGCGTTTCAAAGAGGTTAGATACGCAGTATTTT. The J gene is TRBJ2-3, the V gene TRBV29-1; D is uncertain. Trimming shortened V by 5 bases and J by 5 bases, and 11 bases separated the two germline ends. The CDR3 is 12 residues long. CDR1 and CDR2 from the germline V gene are SQVTM and ANQGSEA.

The rearrangement uses TRBV11-2 and TRBJ1-5; D possibly corresponds to TRBD1 (5 bases). The ends were cut back, 0 bases at V and 4 bases at J, with 13 bases in the middle. CDR1 SGHAT and CDR2 FQNNGV come from the germline V gene. The CDR3 has 16 amino acids. CDR3 loop: CASSLDLGTGNQPQHF. The CDR3 DNA follows: TGTGCCAGCAGCTTAGATCTGGGGACGGGGAATCAGCCCCAGCATTTT.

The chain has TRBV5-4 and TRBJ2-3, with 8 positions matching TRBD2. Losses at the gene ends were 10 bases for V and 2 bases for J; bases not matched to a gene: 9. The CDR3 runs 14 residues. Looked up from germline, CDR1 is SGHNT and CDR2 is YYREEE (reference sequence). In DNA, the CDR3 is TGTGCCTATCTTCCAGCGGGGGTCACAGATACGCAGTATTTT. Its translation is CAYLPAGVTDTQYF.

V usage is TRBV12-3 or TRBV12-4 and J usage is TRBJ2-5; TRBD1 matches 9 bases. V lost 6 bases and J lost 4; bases outside the gene matches: 6. CDR3 size: 14 residues. The CDR3 spells CASRAGQGRETQYF. CDR3 sequence (DNA): TGTGCCAGCAGGGCCGGACAGGGGCGAGAGACCCAGTACTTC.